The 25 T cell receptor beta chains given below trace back to one sample, sequenced in a study of T-cell reconstitution after alpha-beta-depleted transplantation in children. Preparation of the TCRbeta library was carried out with unique molecular identifiers. TCRdb re-derived calls from the PCR reads in MiXCR, one entry per CDR3 protein. The profile covers about 58,000 distinct CDR3 sequences, with 35% to 55% appearing a single time and 98% taken by the ten largest. Material: PBMCs, mostly from graft donor cells, obtained 360 days after TCRalphabeta/CD19-depleted stem cell transplant. These receptors came from a male patient younger than 18 who had a stem cell transplant for acute lymphoblastic leukemia, so the T cells may come from the graft donor.

This clonotype appeared a few times. CDR3 amino acids: CASSLSSEAFF. CDR3 bases: TGTGCCAGCAGTCTTTCAAGTGAAGCTTTCTTT. This chain joins TRBV6-6 and TRBJ1-1; D unclear. V was shortened by 5 bases and J by 7 bases, with 8 bases between the two germline ends. CDR1 and CDR2 from the germline V gene are MNHNY and SVGAGI (reference sequence). The CDR3 runs 11 residues.

There are a few counts of this clonotype. V gene TRBV7-9 combines with J gene TRBJ2-1, with D maybe TRBD1 (5 bases). The V and J ends lost 6 bases and 8 bases respectively, with 14 bases between them. This CDR3 region has 13 residues. The germline V gene encodes CDR1 SEHNR and CDR2 FQNEAQ (reference sequence). CDR3 protein: CASRPRGGDEQFF. The DNA for the CDR3 is TGTGCCAGCAGACCTAGGGGTGGGGATGAGCAGTTCTTC.

The rearrangement uses TRBV7-2 and TRBJ2-1, with D perhaps TRBD2 (6 bases). The CDR3 totals 12 residues. V was trimmed by 6 bases and J by 8 bases, leaving 11 bases between them. Germline loops: CDR1 SGHTA, CDR2 FQGNSA. The CDR3 DNA reads TGTGCCAGCAGGTTATGGGGGGATGAGCAGTTCTTC. Translated: CASRLWGDEQFF.

The chain is built from TRBV7-2 and TRBJ2-7; D gene uncertain. The germline V gene encodes CDR1 SGHTA and CDR2 FQGNSA. The CDR3 length is 12 residues. V dropped 2 bases and J dropped 5 bases, with 7 bases sitting between them. In nucleotides, the CDR3 is TGTGCCAGCAGCTTAAGATATAACGAGCAGTACTTC. Amino acids: CASSLRYNEQYF.

This clonotype has only a few counts. V and J are TRBV10-1 and TRBJ2-7; D remains ambiguous. Germline V lookup: CDR1 WNHNN, CDR2 SYGVQD (reference sequence). Trimming pared 5 bases from V and 5 bases from J, leaving 13 bases between. The CDR3 extends over 13 amino acids. The CDR3 region is CASSSSFSHEQYF. The CDR3 DNA is TGCGCCAGCAGTAGTTCGTTTTCCCACGAGCAGTACTTC.

This clonotype was found a few times. This rearrangement joins TRBV20-1 to TRBJ2-7; TRBD2 matches 9 bases. V was clipped by 7 bases and J by 3 bases; unmatched bases: 4. The CDR3 is 12 residues long. Germline V gene sequence: CDR1 DFQATT, CDR2 SNEGSKA (reference sequence). DNA of the CDR3: TGCAGTGTGCCTAGCGGGAACTACGAGCAGTACTTC. Translated: CSVPSGNYEQYF.

The chain recombines TRBV9 with TRBJ2-7; 7 bases match TRBD1. In germline, CDR1 is SGDLS, CDR2 YYNGEE. This CDR3 spans 15 amino acids. V was pared by 4 bases and J by 5 bases, with 12 bases of the junction left unmatched. CDR3 protein: CASSSRQGSVDEQYF. The CDR3 coding sequence is TGTGCCAGCAGCTCTCGACAGGGAAGCGTCGACGAGCAGTACTTC.

The chain couples TRBV20-1 to TRBJ2-1; either TRBD1 or TRBD2 may supply D (5 bases each). The V end was cut by 1 base, the J end by 4 bases, with 8 bases between. This CDR3 comprises 13 residues. Per the germline V gene, CDR1 is DFQATT and CDR2 is SNEGSKA (reference sequence). As DNA, the CDR3 is TGCAGTGCTAGAGGGGGCGGGTACAATGAGCAGTTCTTC. This translates into CSARGGGYNEQFF.

This clonotype occurred a few times. The chain uses TRBV7-7 and TRBJ2-5; D ambiguous. This CDR3 is 13 amino acids long. The V and J ends lost 5 bases and 2 bases respectively, with 9 bases between them. In germline, CDR1 is SSHAT, CDR2 FNYEAQ (reference sequence). The CDR3 DNA sequence: TGTGCCAGCAGCCCCTCGCGTCAAGAGACCCAGTACTTC. Translation: CASSPSRQETQYF.

In its sample, this clonotype was seen once. The chain combines TRBV3-1 with TRBJ2-7; perhaps TRBD2 as D (5 bases). Trimming took 0 bases from V and 5 from J, leaving 14 bases between them. CDR3 size: 15 residues. The germline gives CDR1 LGHDT, CDR2 YNNKEL (reference sequence). The CDR3 sequence is CASSQDVATLNEQYF. The DNA of the CDR3 is TGTGCCAGCAGCCAAGATGTAGCGACCCTAAACGAGCAGTACTTC.

The chain uses TRBV12-3 or TRBV12-4 and TRBJ1-5; no definite D call. The CDR3 runs 17 residues. Between the trimmed V and J ends, which lost 4 bases and 7 bases, there was a span of 23 bases. This chain's CDR3 is CASSSSPREGGRQPQHF. The CDR3 DNA follows: TGTGCCAGCAGTTCATCCCCGAGGGAGGGCGGGAGGCAGCCCCAGCATTTT.

There are a few counts of this clonotype. The gene calls are TRBV12-3 or TRBV12-4 and TRBJ1-4, with D unclear. Between the trimmed V and J ends, which lost 6 bases and 5 bases, there was a span of 10 bases. CDR3 length: 13 amino acids. CDR3 nucleotides: TGTGCCAGCAGCCGGGAAGGAAATGAAAAACTGTTTTTT. As protein: CASSREGNEKLFF.

This chain links TRBV4-3 with TRBJ2-5; D ambiguous. The CDR3 length is 16 residues. V was cut by 0 bases and J by 5 bases, with 16 bases left in between. CDR1 is LGHNA and CDR2 is YSLEER in the germline V gene. CDR3 bases: TGCGCCAGCAGCCAAGAGAGGTCCGGCAGGTTGGAGACCCAGTACTTC. Protein product: CASSQERSGRLETQYF.

The V and J genes are TRBV5-5 and TRBJ2-3, with 7 bases that match TRBD2. V lost 0 bases to trimming and J lost 4 bases; unmatched junction nucleotides: 5. The V gene's germline CDR1 is SGHKS and CDR2 YYEKEE (reference sequence). The CDR3 has 15 amino acids. CDR3 amino acids: CASSLVASGSDTQYF. In DNA form, the CDR3 reads TGTGCCAGCAGCTTGGTGGCTAGCGGCTCAGATACGCAGTATTTT.

V gene TRBV27 combines with J gene TRBJ2-7; 12 bases align to TRBD2. The CDR3 is 17 residues long. Trimming took 5 bases from V and 3 from J; bases not matched to a gene: 11. Germline lookup yields CDR1 MNHEY and CDR2 SMNVEV (reference sequence). CDR3 nucleotides: TGTGCCAGCAGTCTCTACTCCCAGACTAGCGGGAGCTACGAGCAGTACTTC. It encodes CASSLYSQTSGSYEQYF.

The chain joins TRBV14 to TRBJ1-2; 8 bases match TRBD1. Germline assignment: CDR1 SGHDN and CDR2 FVKESK. The V and J ends lost 2 bases and 5 bases, in that order; junction bases with no gene match: 7. The CDR3 consists of 15 residues. The CDR3 coding sequence is TGTGCCAGCAGCCAACTGCAGGGGGCGGCTTATGGCTACACCTTC. It translates to CASSQLQGAAYGYTF.

In this sample, this clonotype turned up a few times. This chain links TRBV29-1 with TRBJ2-7, with TRBD1 matching over 9 bases. The CDR3 is 14 amino acids. V gave up 2 bases and J gave up 4 bases; unmatched junction bases: 6. CDR1 SQVTM and CDR2 ANQGSEA come from the germline V gene. As DNA, the CDR3 is TGCAGCGTTGAAAAGGGACAGGGAGGATACGAGCAGTACTTC. As protein: CSVEKGQGGYEQYF.

The V and J genes are TRBV7-2 and TRBJ2-2; 9 bases map to TRBD1. The V and J ends lost 4 bases and 7 bases, in that order; junction bases with no gene match: 4. In germline, CDR1 is SGHTA, CDR2 FQGNSA. This CDR3 spans 14 amino acids. CDR3 DNA: TGTGCCAGCAGCTCCGGGACAGGGATCGGGGAGCTGTTTTTT. Its protein product is CASSSGTGIGELFF.

The chain is built from TRBV20-1 and TRBJ2-6; D possibly corresponds to TRBD2 (5 bases). This CDR3 has 14 residues. V was shortened by 8 bases and J by 5 bases, with 16 bases between the two germline ends. Germline values: CDR1 DFQATT, CDR2 SNEGSKA (reference sequence). DNA of the CDR3: TGCAGTAGCAGACGGGAAGATAGGGCCAACGTCCTGACTTTC. It encodes CSSRREDRANVLTF.

The chain links TRBV7-2 to TRBJ1-1, with D unresolved. In germline, CDR1 is SGHTA, CDR2 FQGNSA. CDR3 length equals 14 residues. V was pared by 1 base and J by 2 bases, with 8 bases between. This CDR3 reads CASSLDRLNTEAFF. The CDR3 bases are TGTGCCAGCAGCTTAGATCGGTTAAACACTGAAGCTTTCTTT.

This clonotype has more than one count but fewer than ten. The chain is built from TRBV7-9 and TRBJ2-7; no firm D call. The CDR3 totals 12 residues. The V end lost 5 bases, the J end lost 4 bases, and 9 bases lay between the germline ends. The germline gives CDR1 SEHNR, CDR2 FQNEAQ (reference sequence). The CDR3: CASSPELYEQYF. The CDR3 DNA reads TGTGCCAGCAGCCCTGAGTTATACGAGCAGTACTTC.

This sequence joins TRBV12-3 or TRBV12-4 and TRBJ2-4; D may correspond to TRBD1 or TRBD2 (5 bases each). With 4 bases removed from V and 7 bases from J, the gap between germline ends came to 11 bases. The CDR3 spans 13 residues. DNA for the CDR3: TGTGCCAGCAGTTCCGGGACCGAGAACATTCAGTACTTC. This gives the protein CASSSGTENIQYF.

V is TRBV7-9 and J is TRBJ2-1; no firm D call. V lost 6 bases, J lost 12 bases, and 18 bases lay in between. The germline gives CDR1 SEHNR, CDR2 FQNEAQ (reference sequence). The CDR3 length is 13 residues. The chain's CDR3 is CASSSVEVTPQFF. CDR3 sequence (DNA): TGTGCCAGCAGTTCAGTCGAGGTCACCCCGCAGTTCTTC.

The chain links TRBV5-1 to TRBJ2-7; no definite D call. The CDR3 extends over 15 amino acids. Germline loops: CDR1 SGHRS, CDR2 YFSETQ. Trimming stripped 4 bases from V and 0 bases from J, with 14 bases between. The CDR3, as DNA: TGCGCCAGCAGCCTGCTAAGCGCGAGCTCCTACGAGCAGTACTTC. Protein: CASSLLSASSYEQYF.

This clonotype was found a few times. J is TRBJ2-7 and V is TRBV5-1, with D tentatively TRBD2 (5 bases). The CDR3 covers 14 residues. The V and J ends lost 7 bases and 0 bases respectively, with 14 bases between them. Per germline, CDR1 SGHRS and CDR2 YFSETQ. The CDR3 sequence is CASCRTAHSYEQYF. In nucleotides, the CDR3 is TGCGCCAGCTGCCGGACTGCTCACTCCTACGAGCAGTACTTC.